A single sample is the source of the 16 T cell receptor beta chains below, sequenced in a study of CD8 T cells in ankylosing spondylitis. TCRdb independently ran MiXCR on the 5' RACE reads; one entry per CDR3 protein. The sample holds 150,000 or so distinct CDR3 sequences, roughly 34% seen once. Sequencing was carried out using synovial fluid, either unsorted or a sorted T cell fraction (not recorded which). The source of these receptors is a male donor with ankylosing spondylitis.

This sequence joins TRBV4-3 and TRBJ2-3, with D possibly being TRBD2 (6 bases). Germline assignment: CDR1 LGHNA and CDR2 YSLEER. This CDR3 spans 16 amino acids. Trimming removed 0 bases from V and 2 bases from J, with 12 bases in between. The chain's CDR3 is CASSQDGMGLTDTQYF. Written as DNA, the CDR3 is TGCGCCAGCAGCCAAGATGGGATGGGACTCACAGATACGCAGTATTTT.

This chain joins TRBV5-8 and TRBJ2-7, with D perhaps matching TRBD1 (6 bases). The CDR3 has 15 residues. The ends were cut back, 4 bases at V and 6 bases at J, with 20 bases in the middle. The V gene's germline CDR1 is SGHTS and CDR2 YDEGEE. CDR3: CASSVSGTTRREQYF. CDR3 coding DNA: TGTGCCAGCAGCGTTTCCGGGACAACCCGGCGCGAGCAGTACTTC.

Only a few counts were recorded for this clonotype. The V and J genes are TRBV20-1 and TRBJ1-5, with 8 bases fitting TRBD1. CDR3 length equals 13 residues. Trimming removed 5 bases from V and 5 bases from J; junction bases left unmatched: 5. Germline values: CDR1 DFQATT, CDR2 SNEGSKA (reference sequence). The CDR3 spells CSARGQGYQPQHF. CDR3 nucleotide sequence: TGCAGTGCTCGCGGACAGGGCTATCAGCCCCAGCATTTT.

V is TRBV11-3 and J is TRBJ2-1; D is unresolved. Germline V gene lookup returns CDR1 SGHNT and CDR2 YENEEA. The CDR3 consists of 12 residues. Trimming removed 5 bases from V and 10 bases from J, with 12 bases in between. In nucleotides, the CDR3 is TGTGCCAGCAGCCCGGACCGCTGGGAGCAGTTCTTC. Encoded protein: CASSPDRWEQFF.

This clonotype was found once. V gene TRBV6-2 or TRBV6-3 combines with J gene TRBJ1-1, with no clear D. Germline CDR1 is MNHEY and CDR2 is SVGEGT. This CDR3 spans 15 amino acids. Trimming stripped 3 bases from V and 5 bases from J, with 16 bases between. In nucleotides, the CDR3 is TGTGCCAGCAGTTATGCGGGAATTTTAAGGACTGAAGCTTTCTTT. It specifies CASSYAGILRTEAFF.

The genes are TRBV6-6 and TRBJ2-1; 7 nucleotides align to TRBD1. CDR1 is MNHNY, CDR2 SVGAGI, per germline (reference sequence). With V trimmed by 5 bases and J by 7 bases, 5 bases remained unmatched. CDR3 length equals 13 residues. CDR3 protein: CASSQDRANEQFF. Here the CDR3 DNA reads TGTGCCAGCAGTCAAGACAGGGCGAATGAGCAGTTCTTC.

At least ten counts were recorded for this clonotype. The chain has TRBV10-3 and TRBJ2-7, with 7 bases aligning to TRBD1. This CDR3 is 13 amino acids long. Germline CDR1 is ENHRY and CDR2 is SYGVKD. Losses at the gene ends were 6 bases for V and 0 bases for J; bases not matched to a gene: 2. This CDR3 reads CAIRGDSSYEQYF. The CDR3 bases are TGTGCCATCAGGGGGGACAGCTCCTACGAGCAGTACTTC.

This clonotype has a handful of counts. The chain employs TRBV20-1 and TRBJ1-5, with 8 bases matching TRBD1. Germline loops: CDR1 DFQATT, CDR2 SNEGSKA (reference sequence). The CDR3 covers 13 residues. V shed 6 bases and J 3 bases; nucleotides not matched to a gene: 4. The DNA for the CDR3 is TGCAGTGCATACAGGGGGAACAATCAGCCCCAGCATTTT. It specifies CSAYRGNNQPQHF.

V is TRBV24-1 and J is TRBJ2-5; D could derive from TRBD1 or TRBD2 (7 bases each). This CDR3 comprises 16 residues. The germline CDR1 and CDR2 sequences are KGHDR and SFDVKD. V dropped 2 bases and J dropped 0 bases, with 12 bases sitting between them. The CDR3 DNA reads TGTGCCACCAGTGATTCCCAGGGGGGGGACCAAGAGACCCAGTACTTC. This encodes CATSDSQGGDQETQYF.

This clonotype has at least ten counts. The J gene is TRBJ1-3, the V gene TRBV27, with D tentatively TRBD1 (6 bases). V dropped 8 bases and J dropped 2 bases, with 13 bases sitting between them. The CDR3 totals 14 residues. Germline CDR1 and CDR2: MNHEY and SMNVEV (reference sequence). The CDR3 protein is CASSKQGTGNTIYF. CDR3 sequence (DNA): TGTGCCAGCTCGAAACAGGGAACTGGAAACACCATATATTTT.

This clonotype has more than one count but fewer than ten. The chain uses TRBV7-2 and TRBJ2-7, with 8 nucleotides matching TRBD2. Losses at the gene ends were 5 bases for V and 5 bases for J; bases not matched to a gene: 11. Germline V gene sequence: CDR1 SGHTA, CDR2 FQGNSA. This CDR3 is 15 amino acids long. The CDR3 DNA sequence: TGTGCCAGCAGCGTCGGACTAGCCGGCAAGAACGAGCAGTACTTC. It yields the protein CASSVGLAGKNEQYF. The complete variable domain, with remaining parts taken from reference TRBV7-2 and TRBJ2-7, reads GAGVSQSPSNKVTEKGKDVELRCDPISGHTALYWYRQSLGQGLEFLIYFQGNSAPDKSGLPSDRFSAERTGGSVSTLTIQRTQQEDSAVYLCASSVGLAGKNEQYFGPGTRLTVT.

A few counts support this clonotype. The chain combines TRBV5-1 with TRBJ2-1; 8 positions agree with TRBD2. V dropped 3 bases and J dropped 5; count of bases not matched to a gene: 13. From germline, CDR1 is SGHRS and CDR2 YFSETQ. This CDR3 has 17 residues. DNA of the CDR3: TGCGCCAGCAGCTCCCAAGGAGGGACTAGAGTCCACAATGAGCAGTTCTTC. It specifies CASSSQGGTRVHNEQFF.

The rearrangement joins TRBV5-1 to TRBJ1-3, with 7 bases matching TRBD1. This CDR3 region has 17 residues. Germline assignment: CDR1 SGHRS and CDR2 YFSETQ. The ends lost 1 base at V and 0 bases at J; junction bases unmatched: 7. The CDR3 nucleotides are TGCGCCAGCAGCTTGTCGAACAGGGGAGGCTCTGGAAACACCATATATTTT. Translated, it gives CASSLSNRGGSGNTIYF.

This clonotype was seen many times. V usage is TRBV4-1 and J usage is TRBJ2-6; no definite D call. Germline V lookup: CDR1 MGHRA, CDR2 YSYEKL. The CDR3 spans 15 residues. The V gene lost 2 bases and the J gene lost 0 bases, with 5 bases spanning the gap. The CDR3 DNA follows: TGCGCCAGCAGCCAACTACTCTCTGGGGCCAACGTCCTGACTTTC. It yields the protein CASSQLLSGANVLTF.

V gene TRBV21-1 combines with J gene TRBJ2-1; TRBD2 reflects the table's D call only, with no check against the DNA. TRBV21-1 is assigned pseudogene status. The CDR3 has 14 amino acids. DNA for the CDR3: TGTGCCAGCAGCAACACTAGCGGAGACAATGAGCAGTTCTTC. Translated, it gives CASSNTSGDNEQFF.

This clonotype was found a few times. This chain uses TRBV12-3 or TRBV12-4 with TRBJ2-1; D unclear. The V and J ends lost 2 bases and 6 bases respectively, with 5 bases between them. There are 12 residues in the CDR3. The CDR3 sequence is CASSLRFNEQFF. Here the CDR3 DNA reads TGTGCCAGCAGTTTACGGTTCAATGAGCAGTTCTTC.